Given below is one T cell receptor beta chain in context. The antigen remains unidentified. This specimen belongs to a study of OX40 agonist ivuxolimab in advanced cancers. Study background: Cohort: about 80% men, mean age approximately 66, aged about 20 to 79. Study-level points and caveats: Specificity for antigen went undetermined in the expanded peripheral T cells. The authors also found low normalized T-cell clonal expansion in some nonresponders. The average count of expanded clones was higher among CD8+ T cells than among CD4+.

The table came from immunoSEQ multiplex PCR; TCRdb's copy has only in-frame clones and leaves some out. This sample has 10,000 to 15,000 clones; around 80% occur once, and the top ten carry over 13%. The ends lost 4 bases at V and 2 bases at J; junction bases unmatched: 6. The CDR3 runs to 14 residues. Germline CDR1 reads SGHDT; CDR2 reads YYEEEE. This sequence originates from an adult with an advanced solid tumor such as melanoma, head and neck, liver or kidney cancer. This chain connects TRBV5-6 to TRBJ2-7, with 7 bases identical to TRBD2. The source was CD4+ or CD8+ T cells sorted from blood, collected in a trial of the OX40 agonist ivuxolimab. The CDR3 region is CASSGKTSPYEQYF. The CDR3 DNA sequence: TGTGCCAGCAGCGGGAAGACTAGCCCCTACGAGCAGTACTTC.